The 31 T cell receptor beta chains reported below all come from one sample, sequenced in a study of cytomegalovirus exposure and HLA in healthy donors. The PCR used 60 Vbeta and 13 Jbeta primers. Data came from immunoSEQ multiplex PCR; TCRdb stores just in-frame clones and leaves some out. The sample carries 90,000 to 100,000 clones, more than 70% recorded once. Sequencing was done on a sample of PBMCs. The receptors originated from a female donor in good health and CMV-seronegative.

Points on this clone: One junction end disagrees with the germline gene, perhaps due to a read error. CDR3: CSSSKGGTEAFF. The CDR3 DNA follows: TGTTCCAGCAGTAAAGGGGGCACTGAAGCTTTCTTT. The genes are TRBV7-9 and TRBJ1-1, with D tentatively TRBD1 (6 bases). The germline V gene has CDR1 SEHNR and CDR2 FQNEAQ (reference sequence). The CDR3 length is 12 residues.

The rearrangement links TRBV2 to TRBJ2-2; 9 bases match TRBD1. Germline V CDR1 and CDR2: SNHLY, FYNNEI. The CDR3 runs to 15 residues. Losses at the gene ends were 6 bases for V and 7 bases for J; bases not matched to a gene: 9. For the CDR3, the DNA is TGTGCCAGCAGCCATGGACAGGGGAGGGGCGGGGAGCTGTTTTTT. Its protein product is CASSHGQGRGGELFF.

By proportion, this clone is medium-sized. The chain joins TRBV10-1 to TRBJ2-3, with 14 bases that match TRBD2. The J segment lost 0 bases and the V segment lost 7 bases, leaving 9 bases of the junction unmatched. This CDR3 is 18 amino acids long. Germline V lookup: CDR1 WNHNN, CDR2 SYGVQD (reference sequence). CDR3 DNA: TGCGCCAGCATAAGACTAGCGGGGGGGCCTTCTAGCACAGATACGCAGTATTTT. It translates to CASIRLAGGPSSTDTQYF.

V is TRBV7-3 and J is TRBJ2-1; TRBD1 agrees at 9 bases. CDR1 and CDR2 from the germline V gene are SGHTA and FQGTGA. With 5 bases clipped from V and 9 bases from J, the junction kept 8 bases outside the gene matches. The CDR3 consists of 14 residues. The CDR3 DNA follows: TGTGCCAGCAGCATAAAGACAGGGGGTAGTGAGCAGTTCTTC. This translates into CASSIKTGGSEQFF.

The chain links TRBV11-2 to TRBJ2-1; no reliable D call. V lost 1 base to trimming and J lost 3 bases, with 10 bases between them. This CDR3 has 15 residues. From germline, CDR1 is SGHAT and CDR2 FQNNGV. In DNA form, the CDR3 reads TGTGCCAGCAGCTTAGCCGCGGTCAGCTACAATGAGCAGTTCTTC. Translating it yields CASSLAAVSYNEQFF.

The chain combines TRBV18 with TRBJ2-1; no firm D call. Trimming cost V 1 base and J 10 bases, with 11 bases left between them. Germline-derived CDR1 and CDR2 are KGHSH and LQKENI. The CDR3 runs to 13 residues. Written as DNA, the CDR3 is TGTGCCAGCTCACCACTAAGTCCTAGAGAGCAGTTCTTC. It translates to CASSPLSPREQFF.

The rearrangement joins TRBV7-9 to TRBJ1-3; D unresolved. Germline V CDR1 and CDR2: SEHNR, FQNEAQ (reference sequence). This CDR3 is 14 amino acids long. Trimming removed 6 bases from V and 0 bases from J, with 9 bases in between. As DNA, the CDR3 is TGTGCCAGCAGTCAGACATACTCTGGAAACACCATATATTTT. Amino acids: CASSQTYSGNTIYF.

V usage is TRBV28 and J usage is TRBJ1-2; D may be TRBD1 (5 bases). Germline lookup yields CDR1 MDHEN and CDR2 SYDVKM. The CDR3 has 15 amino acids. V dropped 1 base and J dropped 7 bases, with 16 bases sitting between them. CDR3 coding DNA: TGTGCCAGCAGTTTATCCGCCCTGCAGGGCTCTGGCTACACCTTC. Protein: CASSLSALQGSGYTF.

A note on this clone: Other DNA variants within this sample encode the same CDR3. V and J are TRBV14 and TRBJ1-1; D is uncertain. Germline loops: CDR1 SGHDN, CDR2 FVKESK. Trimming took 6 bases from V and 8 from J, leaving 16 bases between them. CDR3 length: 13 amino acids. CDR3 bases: TGTGCCAGCAGTCTTACTATAATCTCCGAAGCTTTCTTT. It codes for CASSLTIISEAFF.

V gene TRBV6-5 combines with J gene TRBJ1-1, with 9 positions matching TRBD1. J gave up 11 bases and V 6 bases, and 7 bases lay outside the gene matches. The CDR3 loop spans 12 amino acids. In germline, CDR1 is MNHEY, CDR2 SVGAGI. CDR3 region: CASRGTGHEAFF. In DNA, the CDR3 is TGTGCCAGCAGGGGGACAGGGCATGAGGCTTTCTTT.

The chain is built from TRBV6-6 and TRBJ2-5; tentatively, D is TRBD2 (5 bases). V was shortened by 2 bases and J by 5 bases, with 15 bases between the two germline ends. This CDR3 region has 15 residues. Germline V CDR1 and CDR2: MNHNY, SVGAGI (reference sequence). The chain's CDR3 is CASSYPPGNLETQYF. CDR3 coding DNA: TGTGCCAGCAGTTACCCCCCCGGGAATCTGGAGACCCAGTACTTC.

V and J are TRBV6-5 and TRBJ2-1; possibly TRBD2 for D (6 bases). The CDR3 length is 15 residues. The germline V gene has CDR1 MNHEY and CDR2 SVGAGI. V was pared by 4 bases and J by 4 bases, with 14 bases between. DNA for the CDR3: TGTGCCAGCAGTTTGGCGGGAACTGGATACAATGAGCAGTTCTTC. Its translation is CASSLAGTGYNEQFF.

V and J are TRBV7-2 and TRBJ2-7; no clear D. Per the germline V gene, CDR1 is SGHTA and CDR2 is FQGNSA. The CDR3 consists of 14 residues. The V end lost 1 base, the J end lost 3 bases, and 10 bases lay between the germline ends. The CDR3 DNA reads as TGTGCCAGCAGCTTAGTTCAGGCCCGCTACGAGCAGTACTTC. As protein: CASSLVQARYEQYF.

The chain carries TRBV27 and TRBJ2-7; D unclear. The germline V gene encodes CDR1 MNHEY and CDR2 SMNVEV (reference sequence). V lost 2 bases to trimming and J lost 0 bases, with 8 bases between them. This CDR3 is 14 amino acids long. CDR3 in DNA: TGTGCCAGCAGTTTACGATACAACTCCTACGAGCAGTACTTC. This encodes CASSLRYNSYEQYF.

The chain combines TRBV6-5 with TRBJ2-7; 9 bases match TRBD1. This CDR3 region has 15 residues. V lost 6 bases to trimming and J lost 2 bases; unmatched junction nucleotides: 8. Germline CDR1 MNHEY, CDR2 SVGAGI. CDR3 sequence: CASRQRTGATYEQYF. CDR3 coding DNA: TGTGCCAGCAGACAAAGGACAGGGGCCACCTACGAGCAGTACTTC.

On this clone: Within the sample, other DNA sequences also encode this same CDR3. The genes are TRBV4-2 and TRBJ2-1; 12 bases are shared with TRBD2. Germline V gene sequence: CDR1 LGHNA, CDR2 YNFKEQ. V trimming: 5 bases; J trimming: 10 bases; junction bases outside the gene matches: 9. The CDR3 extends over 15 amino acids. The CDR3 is CASSEGLAGGNEQFF. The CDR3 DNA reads TGTGCCAGCAGCGAAGGGCTAGCGGGAGGGAACGAGCAGTTCTTC.

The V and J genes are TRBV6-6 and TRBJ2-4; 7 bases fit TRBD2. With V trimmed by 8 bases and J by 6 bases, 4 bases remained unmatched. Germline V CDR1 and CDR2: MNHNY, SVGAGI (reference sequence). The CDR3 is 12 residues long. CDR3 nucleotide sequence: TGTGCCAGCGCTAGCGGAGCAAACATTCAGTACTTC. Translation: CASASGANIQYF.

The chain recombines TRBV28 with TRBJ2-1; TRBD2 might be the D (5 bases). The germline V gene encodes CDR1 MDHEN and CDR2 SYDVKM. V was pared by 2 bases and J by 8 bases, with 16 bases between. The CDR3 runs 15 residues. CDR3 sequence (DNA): TGTGCCAGCAGTTTACGGGGTGGCGATACGGATGAGCAGTTCTTC. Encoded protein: CASSLRGGDTDEQFF.

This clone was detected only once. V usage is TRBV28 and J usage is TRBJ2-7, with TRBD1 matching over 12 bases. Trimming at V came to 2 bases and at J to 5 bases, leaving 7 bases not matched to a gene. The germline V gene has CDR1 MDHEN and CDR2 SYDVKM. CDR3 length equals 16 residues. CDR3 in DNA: TGTGCCAGCAGTTTAGGAGGGGGACAGGGGGCTGACGAGCAGTACTTC. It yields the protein CASSLGGGQGADEQYF.

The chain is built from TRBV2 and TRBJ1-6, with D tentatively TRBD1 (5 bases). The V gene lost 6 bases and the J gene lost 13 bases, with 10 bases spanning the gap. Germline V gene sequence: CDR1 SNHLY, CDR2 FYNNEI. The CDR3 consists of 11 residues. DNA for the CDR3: TGTGCCAGCAGAGGGGAAGGCCCCCTCCACTTT. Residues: CASRGEGPLHF.

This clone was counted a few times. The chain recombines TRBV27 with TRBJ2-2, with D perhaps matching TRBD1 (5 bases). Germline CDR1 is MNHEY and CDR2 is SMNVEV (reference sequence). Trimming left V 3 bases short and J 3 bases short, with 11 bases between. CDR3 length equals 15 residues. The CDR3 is CASSFRARDTGELFF. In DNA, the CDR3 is TGTGCCAGCAGTTTCAGGGCACGGGACACCGGGGAGCTGTTTTTT.

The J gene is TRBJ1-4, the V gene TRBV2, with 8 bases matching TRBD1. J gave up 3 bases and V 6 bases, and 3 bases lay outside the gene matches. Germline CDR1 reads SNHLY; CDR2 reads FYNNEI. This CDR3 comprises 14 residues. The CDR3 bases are TGTGCCAGCAGGGACAGGGCCTCTAATGAAAAACTGTTTTTT. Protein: CASRDRASNEKLFF.

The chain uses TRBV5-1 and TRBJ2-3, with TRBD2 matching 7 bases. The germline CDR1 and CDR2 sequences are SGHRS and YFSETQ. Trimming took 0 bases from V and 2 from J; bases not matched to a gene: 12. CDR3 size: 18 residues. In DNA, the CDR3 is TGCGCCAGCAGCTTGGGAGGCCAAGGCGGGGGTCTCACAGATACGCAGTATTTT. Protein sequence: CASSLGGQGGGLTDTQYF.

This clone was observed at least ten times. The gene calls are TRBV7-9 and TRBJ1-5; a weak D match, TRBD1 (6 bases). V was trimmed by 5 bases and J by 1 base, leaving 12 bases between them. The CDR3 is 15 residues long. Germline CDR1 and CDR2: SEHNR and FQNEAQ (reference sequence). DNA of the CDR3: TGTGCCAGCAGCCCCCCAGGGGCAAGCAATCAGCCCCAGCATTTT. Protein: CASSPPGASNQPQHF.

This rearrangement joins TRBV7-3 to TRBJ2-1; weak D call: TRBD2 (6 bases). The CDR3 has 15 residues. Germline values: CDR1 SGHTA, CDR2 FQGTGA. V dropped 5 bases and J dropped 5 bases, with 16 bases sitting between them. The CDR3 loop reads CASSPRRERDNEQFF. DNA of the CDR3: TGTGCCAGCAGCCCGCGGAGGGAGCGGGACAATGAGCAGTTCTTC.

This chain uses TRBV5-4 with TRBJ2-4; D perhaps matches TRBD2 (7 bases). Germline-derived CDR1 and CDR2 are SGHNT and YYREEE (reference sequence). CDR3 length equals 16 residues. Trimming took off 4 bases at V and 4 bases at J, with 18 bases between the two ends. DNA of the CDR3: TGTGCCAGCAGCCCCGCCGCGGGGAGGGGGAAAAACATTCAGTACTTC. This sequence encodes CASSPAAGRGKNIQYF.

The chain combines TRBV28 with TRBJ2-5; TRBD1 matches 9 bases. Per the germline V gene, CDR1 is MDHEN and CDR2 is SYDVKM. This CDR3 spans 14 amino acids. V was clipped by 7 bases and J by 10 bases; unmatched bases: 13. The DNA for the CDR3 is TGTGCCAGCATCTCCGGACAGGGGCCCTTAGGCCAGTACTTC. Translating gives CASISGQGPLGQYF.

In DNA, the CDR3 is TGTGCCAGCAGCTCCACAGGCGCGAACACCGGGGAGCTGTTTTTT. This sequence encodes CASSSTGANTGELFF. The genes are TRBV5-4 and TRBJ2-2; tentatively, D is TRBD1 (5 bases). The V and J ends lost 3 bases and 0 bases respectively, with 9 bases between them. The CDR3 has 15 amino acids. Germline CDR1 reads SGHNT; CDR2 reads YYREEE (reference sequence).

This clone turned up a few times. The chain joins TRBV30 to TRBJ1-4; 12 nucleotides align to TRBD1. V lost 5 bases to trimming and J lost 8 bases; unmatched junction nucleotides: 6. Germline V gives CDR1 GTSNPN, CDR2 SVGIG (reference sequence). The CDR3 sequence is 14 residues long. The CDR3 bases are TGTGCCTGGGATCCCGGGACAGGGGGCGAAAAACTGTTTTTT. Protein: CAWDPGTGGEKLFF. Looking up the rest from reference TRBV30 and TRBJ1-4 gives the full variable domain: SQTIHQWPATLVQPVGSPLSLECTVEGTSNPNLYWYRQAAGRGLQLLFYSVGIGQISSEVPQNLSASRPQDRQFILSSKKLLLSDSGFYLCAWDPGTGGEKLFFGSGTQLSVL.

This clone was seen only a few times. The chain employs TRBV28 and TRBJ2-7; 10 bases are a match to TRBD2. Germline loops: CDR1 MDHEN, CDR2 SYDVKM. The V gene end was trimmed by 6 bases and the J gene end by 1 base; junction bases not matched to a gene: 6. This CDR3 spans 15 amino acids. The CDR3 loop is CASSRSGRGSYEQYF. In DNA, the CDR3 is TGTGCCAGCAGCCGCAGCGGGAGGGGGTCCTACGAGCAGTACTTC. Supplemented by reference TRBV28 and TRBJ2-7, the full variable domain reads DVKVTQSSRYLVKRTGEKVFLECVQDMDHENMFWYRQDPGLGLRLIYFSYDVKMKEKGDIPEGYSVSREKKERFSLILESASTNQTSMYLCASSRSGRGSYEQYFGPGTRLTVT.

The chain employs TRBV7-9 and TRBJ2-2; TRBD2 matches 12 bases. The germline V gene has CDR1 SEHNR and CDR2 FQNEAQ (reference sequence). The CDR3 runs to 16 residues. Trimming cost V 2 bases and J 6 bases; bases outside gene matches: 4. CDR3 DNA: TGTGCCAGCAGCTTACTAGCGGGGGGGCCACCCGGGGAGCTGTTTTTT. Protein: CASSLLAGGPPGELFF.